These 20 T cell receptor beta chains share one sample of origin, sequenced in a study of control samples from healthy donors and cancer patients. Data came from immunoSEQ multiplex PCR; TCRdb stores just in-frame clones and leaves some out. The repertoire holds roughly 160,000 clones, with just over 85% as singletons. Sequences were obtained from blood. The origin of the receptors is a woman in her 30s in good health.

The rearrangement joins TRBV7-8 to TRBJ2-7, with D possibly being TRBD1 (5 bases). The germline V gene encodes CDR1 SGHVS and CDR2 FQNEAQ. Trimming removed 5 bases from V and 6 bases from J, with 14 bases in between. The CDR3 consists of 13 residues. DNA for the CDR3: TGTGCCAGCAGCGGAACCAGGGCCGGCGAGCAGTACTTC. It translates to CASSGTRAGEQYF.

The rearrangement joins TRBV7-9 to TRBJ1-1, with D possibly being TRBD1 (5 bases). Between the trimmed V and J ends, which lost 8 bases and 1 base, there was a span of 11 bases. There are 13 residues in the CDR3. The germline V gene encodes CDR1 SEHNR and CDR2 FQNEAQ (reference sequence). The CDR3 DNA is TGTGCCAGCCTCTGGGACGGGAACACTGAAGCTTTCTTT. Protein: CASLWDGNTEAFF.

This chain connects TRBV3-1 (or the pseudogene TRBV3-2) to TRBJ2-4; a possible D gene is TRBD2 (6 bases). This CDR3 is 16 amino acids long. From germline, CDR1 is LGHDT and CDR2 YNNKEL (reference sequence). The V gene lost 6 bases and the J gene lost 0 bases, with 15 bases spanning the gap. In DNA form, the CDR3 reads TGTGCCAGCAGTCCGGGACTGAAAATAGCCAAAAACATTCAGTACTTC. Its translation: CASSPGLKIAKNIQYF.

V is TRBV10-1 and J is TRBJ1-3; a possible D gene is TRBD1 (6 bases). CDR3 size: 14 residues. V shed 10 bases and J shed 0 bases, with 13 bases lying between them. CDR1 and CDR2 (germline): WNHNN, SYGVQD (reference sequence). The CDR3 here is CATQDSYSGNTIYF. The CDR3 bases are TGCGCCACCCAGGACAGCTACTCTGGAAACACCATATATTTT.

The chain carries TRBV4-1 and TRBJ2-7, with 9 bases identical to TRBD2. CDR1 MGHRA and CDR2 YSYEKL come from the germline V gene. The trim removed 1 base at V and 4 bases at J, leaving 8 bases unmatched. This CDR3 region has 16 residues. CDR3 sequence: CASSQGLAESSYEQYF. Written as DNA, the CDR3 is TGCGCCAGCAGCCAAGGACTAGCGGAGTCGTCTTACGAGCAGTACTTC.

V is TRBV10-1 and J is TRBJ1-1; D is unclear. V lost 3 bases and J lost 1, with 6 bases in between. The CDR3 extends over 13 amino acids. Germline CDR1 reads WNHNN; CDR2 reads SYGVQD (reference sequence). The CDR3 sequence is CASSDIGNTEAFF. CDR3 sequence (DNA): TGCGCCAGCAGTGATATAGGGAACACTGAAGCTTTCTTT.

The chain has TRBV5-4 and TRBJ2-5; no clear D gene. CDR3 length equals 15 residues. Germline values: CDR1 SGHNT, CDR2 YYREEE (reference sequence). Trimming shortened V by 2 bases and J by 5 bases, and 16 bases separated the two germline ends. This CDR3 is CASSFHLTVTETQYF. CDR3 sequence (DNA): TGTGCCAGCAGCTTCCACCTGACGGTCACGGAGACCCAGTACTTC.

Comment on this clone: Other DNA sequences within the sample encode an identical CDR3. V usage is TRBV18 and J usage is TRBJ2-1, with no clear D. CDR3 size: 13 residues. Trimming pared 6 bases from V and 0 bases from J, leaving 6 bases between. Germline CDR1 is KGHSH and CDR2 is LQKENI. CDR3 in DNA: TGTGCCAGCTCGCCAAACTCCTACAATGAGCAGTTCTTC. Translation: CASSPNSYNEQFF. The complete variable domain, with remaining parts taken from reference TRBV18 and TRBJ2-1, reads NAGVMQNPRHLVRRRGQEARLRCSPMKGHSHVYWYRQLPEEGLKFMVYLQKENIIDESGMPKERFSAEFPKEGPSILRIQQVVRGDSAAYFCASSPNSYNEQFFGPGTRLTVL.

V usage is TRBV4-1 and J usage is TRBJ2-1, with 10 bases matching TRBD1. CDR1 is MGHRA, CDR2 YSYEKL, per germline. The CDR3 is 17 amino acids. V lost 4 bases to trimming and J lost 6 bases; unmatched junction nucleotides: 12. In nucleotides, the CDR3 is TGCGCCAGCAGCCCCCCGCCCCGGGACAGGGGCGGCAATGAGCAGTTCTTC. It codes for CASSPPPRDRGGNEQFF.

The gene calls are TRBV7-2 and TRBJ2-1; TRBD2 matches 7 bases. Germline loops: CDR1 SGHTA, CDR2 FQGNSA. CDR3 size: 15 residues. Trimming at V came to 4 bases and at J to 4 bases, leaving 7 bases not matched to a gene. Here the CDR3 DNA reads TGTGCCAGCAGCTCTAGCGGTCTGGGGTACAATGAGCAGTTCTTC. It yields the protein CASSSSGLGYNEQFF.

The J gene is TRBJ2-5, the V gene TRBV7-9; D possibly uses TRBD1 or TRBD2 (5 bases each). The length of the CDR3 is 16 residues. Trimming left V 4 bases short and J 3 bases short, with 18 bases between. Germline V gene sequence: CDR1 SEHNR, CDR2 FQNEAQ (reference sequence). Here the CDR3 DNA reads TGTGCCAGCAGCTGGGATAGGGGACGGGCGGAAGAGACCCAGTACTTC. Its protein is CASSWDRGRAEETQYF.

This chain links TRBV3-1 (or the pseudogene TRBV3-2) with TRBJ1-4, with D maybe TRBD1 (6 bases). The CDR3 contains 15 residues. The ends were cut back, 5 bases at V and 5 bases at J, with 15 bases in the middle. The V gene's germline CDR1 is LGHDT and CDR2 YNNKEL (reference sequence). The CDR3 reads CASSLGTHSNEKLFF. DNA of the CDR3: TGTGCCAGCAGCTTAGGGACACACTCGAATGAAAAACTGTTTTTT.

The chain uses TRBV23-1 and TRBJ2-3; 10 bases are a match to TRBD1. TRBV23-1 is placed among ORFs of uncertain function. This CDR3 region has 17 residues. The trim removed 0 bases at V and 2 bases at J, leaving 5 bases unmatched. The CDR3 here is CASSQSWGQGYTDTQYF. The CDR3 bases are TGCGCCAGCAGTCAATCCTGGGGACAGGGGTACACAGATACGCAGTATTTT.

This rearrangement joins TRBV9 to TRBJ2-5, with 7 bases that match TRBD1. This CDR3 is 15 amino acids long. After removal of 4 bases from V and 5 bases from J, the junction contained 11 bases not matched to a gene. CDR1 is SGDLS, CDR2 YYNGEE, per germline. CDR3 sequence (DNA): TGTGCCAGCAGCTCCCGGGCCTTCAGGGGGGAGACCCAGTACTTC. As protein: CASSSRAFRGETQYF.

V usage is TRBV6-1 and J usage is TRBJ2-4; 7 positions agree with TRBD2. There are 15 residues in the CDR3. Unmatched junction bases numbered 9, after V lost 2 bases and J lost 8 bases. Looked up from germline, CDR1 is MNHNS and CDR2 is SASEGT. The CDR3 sequence: CASSESWTGGYIQYF. In nucleotides, the CDR3 is TGTGCCAGCAGTGAATCGTGGACGGGGGGTTACATTCAGTACTTC.

The chain combines TRBV5-1 with TRBJ1-1; D ambiguous. The CDR3 has 15 residues. From germline, CDR1 is SGHRS and CDR2 YFSETQ. Trimming cost V 1 base and J 4 bases, with 14 bases left between them. Here the CDR3 reads CASSLRTGLGTEAFF. The CDR3 nucleotides read TGCGCCAGCAGCTTGCGCACCGGTCTGGGCACTGAAGCTTTCTTT.

The rearrangement links TRBV10-2 to TRBJ1-5, with D tentatively TRBD1 (6 bases). The CDR3 is 13 residues long. The V end was cut by 3 bases, the J end by 6 bases, with 9 bases between. Germline V gene data show CDR1 as WSHSY and CDR2 as SAAADI. The CDR3 bases are TGCGCCAGCAGTGAACAGGGCGGTCAGCCCCAGCATTTT. The encoded protein is CASSEQGGQPQHF.

The chain links TRBV5-4 to TRBJ2-6; no reliable D call. The CDR3 is 20 residues long. The germline V gene has CDR1 SGHNT and CDR2 YYREEE (reference sequence). Trimming pared 4 bases from V and 0 bases from J, leaving 23 bases between. The CDR3 DNA reads as TGTGCCAGCAGCCACCTTCGACACTCGGCTCCAACCTCTGGGGCCAACGTCCTGACTTTC. It codes for CASSHLRHSAPTSGANVLTF. The whole variable domain, filled in from reference TRBV5-4 and TRBJ2-6, reads ETGVTQSPTHLIKTRGQQVTLRCSSQSGHNTVSWYQQALGQGPQFIFQYYREEENGRGNFPPRFSGLQFPNYSSELNVNALELDDSALYLCASSHLRHSAPTSGANVLTFGAGSRLTVL.

The V gene is TRBV2, the J gene TRBJ2-2, with D possibly being TRBD2 (5 bases). The CDR3 has 14 amino acids. Germline-derived CDR1 and CDR2 are SNHLY and FYNNEI. The V gene lost 2 bases and the J gene lost 4 bases, with 8 bases spanning the gap. CDR3: CASSERRSTGELFF. The CDR3 DNA is TGTGCCAGCAGTGAAAGGAGGAGCACCGGGGAGCTGTTTTTT.

This chain joins TRBV6-6 and TRBJ2-4; a possible D gene is TRBD2 (6 bases). The germline CDR1 and CDR2 sequences are MNHNY and SVGAGI (reference sequence). V lost 6 bases and J 7 bases, leaving 22 bases between the germline ends. The CDR3 sequence is 16 residues long. The CDR3 region has the DNA TGTGCCAGCAGGGGAGCGACGGGAGTGAATGTGAACATTCAGTACTTC. Translated: CASRGATGVNVNIQYF.